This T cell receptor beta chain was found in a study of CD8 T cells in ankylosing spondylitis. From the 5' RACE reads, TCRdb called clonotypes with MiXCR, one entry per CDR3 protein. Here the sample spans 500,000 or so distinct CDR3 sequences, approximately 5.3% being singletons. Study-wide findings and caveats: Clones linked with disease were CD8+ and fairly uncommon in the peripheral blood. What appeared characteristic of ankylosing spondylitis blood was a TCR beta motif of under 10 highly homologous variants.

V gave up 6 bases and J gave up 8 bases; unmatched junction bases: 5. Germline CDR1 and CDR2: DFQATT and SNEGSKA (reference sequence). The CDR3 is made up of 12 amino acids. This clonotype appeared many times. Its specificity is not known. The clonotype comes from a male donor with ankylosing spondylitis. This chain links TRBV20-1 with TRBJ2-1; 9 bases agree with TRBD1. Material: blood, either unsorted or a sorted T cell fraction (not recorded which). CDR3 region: CSAPDRGHEQFF. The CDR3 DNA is TGCAGTGCCCCGGACAGGGGTCATGAGCAGTTCTTC.